A single TCR beta chain is shown here with its context. The target antigen is unknown. The data were taken from a study of breast tumors, draining lymph nodes, adjacent tissues. Study-wide results and caveats: Tumor repertoires ranked between lymph nodes and nontumor tissue in diversity, with V and J gene preferences. Compared with basal-like, luminal-like tumors shared significantly more repertoire with nontumor tissue.

TCRdb re-called the multiplex PCR reads through MiXCR, storing one row per CDR3 protein. The table includes some 66,000 distinct CDR3 sequences, 45% to 60% detected once. CDR1 is DFQATT and CDR2 is SNEGSKA in the germline V gene (reference sequence). The CDR3 sequence is 12 residues long. V was pared by 3 bases and J by 3 bases, with 8 bases between. This rearrangement joins TRBV20-1 to TRBJ1-2; D gene unclear. Sequencing was done on a sample of breast tumor tissue. The clonotype comes from a female donor with breast cancer. Some clones in this sample may be carry-over from other donors' samples. The CDR3 nucleotides are TGCAGTGCTAGCCCTCCAGACTATGGCTACACCTTC. The encoded protein is CSASPPDYGYTF.